This T cell receptor (beta chain) is from a study of shared clonotypes between healthy human individuals. Study as a whole: Contributing individuals were two females and three males aged 18 to 49. General study points: Researchers sampled blood only, noting tissue repertoires likely differ. Despite large depth, sorted-subset datasets appeared incompletely sequenced.

This clone was recorded only once. Its specificity is unknown. Each subset's genomic DNA was shared equally among a number of immunoSEQ plates. Clones were sequenced by immunoSEQ multiplex PCR, and TCRdb holds only the in-frame ones, with some missing. The data show more than 2 million clones, approximately 94% seen once. This CDR3 has 13 amino acids. CDR1 and CDR2 from the germline V gene are MNHEY and SMNVEV (reference sequence). V lost 2 bases and J 5 bases, leaving 9 bases between the germline ends. The sequence derives from a man aged 18 to 30 in good health. Sequencing was done on a sample of naive CD4+ T cells sorted from blood. Specified subset: CD45RA+ positively selected. The V and J genes are TRBV27 and TRBJ1-1; no clear D. CDR3 sequence: CASSLSPVTEAFF. As DNA, the CDR3 is TGTGCCAGCAGTTTAAGCCCAGTAACTGAAGCTTTCTTT.